This T cell receptor (beta chain) was captured in a study of T cell responses to AZD1222 COVID-19 vaccine. The CDR3 sequence is 16 residues long. V gave up 3 bases and J gave up 8 bases, with 20 bases separating them. CDR1 and CDR2 (germline): MNHEY, SMNVEV (reference sequence). Study conclusions and caveats: Baseline seropositives among AZD1222 recipients totaled only five to seven. With two AZD1222 doses given, Spike-specific TCR breadth and depth both rose.

Remarks on this clone: Its antigen is not identified.

Some clones are missing from TCRdb's copy, which holds only in-frame ones; the method was immunoSEQ multiplex PCR. The sample yields approximately 150,000 clones, 88% seen once. This clonotype originated in an adult in good health. This chain links TRBV27 with TRBJ2-1; D perhaps matches TRBD2 (6 bases). The sample in question was peripheral blood, obtained on day 0 of AZD1222 vaccination. CDR3: CASSLDREPVIYEQFF. As DNA, the CDR3 is TGTGCCAGCAGTTTGGATCGGGAGCCCGTTATCTATGAGCAGTTCTTC.